This T cell receptor beta chain was profiled in a study of early T cells in non-severe SARS-CoV-2 infection. About the research overall: Sequencing of bulk RNA from unsorted whole blood was done, without chain pairing. Study results and limitations: The VDJdb matching leaned toward anti-spike CD8 responses and overlooked private and CD4 specificities.

The CDR3 is 18 amino acids. V gave up 0 bases and J gave up 0 bases; unmatched junction bases: 8. Looked up from germline, CDR1 is MNHEY and CDR2 is SVGAGI. This clonotype was seen a handful of times. Antigen unknown. Unique molecular identifiers tagged individual cDNA molecules. TCRdb re-analysed the 5' RACE reads in MiXCR, keeping a single row per CDR3 protein. Of about 85,000 distinct CDR3 sequences in the sample, roughly an eighth were seen once. The chain couples TRBV6-5 to TRBJ1-1, with 9 nucleotides matching TRBD1. Sequenced material: whole blood. This TCR derives from an adult who was a healthcare worker with PCR-confirmed SARS-CoV-2 infection or an uninfected control (not recorded which). The CDR3, as DNA: TGTGCCAGCAGTTACTCCCCCTGGACAGGGGCCGTGAACACTGAAGCTTTCTTT. It yields the protein CASSYSPWTGAVNTEAFF.